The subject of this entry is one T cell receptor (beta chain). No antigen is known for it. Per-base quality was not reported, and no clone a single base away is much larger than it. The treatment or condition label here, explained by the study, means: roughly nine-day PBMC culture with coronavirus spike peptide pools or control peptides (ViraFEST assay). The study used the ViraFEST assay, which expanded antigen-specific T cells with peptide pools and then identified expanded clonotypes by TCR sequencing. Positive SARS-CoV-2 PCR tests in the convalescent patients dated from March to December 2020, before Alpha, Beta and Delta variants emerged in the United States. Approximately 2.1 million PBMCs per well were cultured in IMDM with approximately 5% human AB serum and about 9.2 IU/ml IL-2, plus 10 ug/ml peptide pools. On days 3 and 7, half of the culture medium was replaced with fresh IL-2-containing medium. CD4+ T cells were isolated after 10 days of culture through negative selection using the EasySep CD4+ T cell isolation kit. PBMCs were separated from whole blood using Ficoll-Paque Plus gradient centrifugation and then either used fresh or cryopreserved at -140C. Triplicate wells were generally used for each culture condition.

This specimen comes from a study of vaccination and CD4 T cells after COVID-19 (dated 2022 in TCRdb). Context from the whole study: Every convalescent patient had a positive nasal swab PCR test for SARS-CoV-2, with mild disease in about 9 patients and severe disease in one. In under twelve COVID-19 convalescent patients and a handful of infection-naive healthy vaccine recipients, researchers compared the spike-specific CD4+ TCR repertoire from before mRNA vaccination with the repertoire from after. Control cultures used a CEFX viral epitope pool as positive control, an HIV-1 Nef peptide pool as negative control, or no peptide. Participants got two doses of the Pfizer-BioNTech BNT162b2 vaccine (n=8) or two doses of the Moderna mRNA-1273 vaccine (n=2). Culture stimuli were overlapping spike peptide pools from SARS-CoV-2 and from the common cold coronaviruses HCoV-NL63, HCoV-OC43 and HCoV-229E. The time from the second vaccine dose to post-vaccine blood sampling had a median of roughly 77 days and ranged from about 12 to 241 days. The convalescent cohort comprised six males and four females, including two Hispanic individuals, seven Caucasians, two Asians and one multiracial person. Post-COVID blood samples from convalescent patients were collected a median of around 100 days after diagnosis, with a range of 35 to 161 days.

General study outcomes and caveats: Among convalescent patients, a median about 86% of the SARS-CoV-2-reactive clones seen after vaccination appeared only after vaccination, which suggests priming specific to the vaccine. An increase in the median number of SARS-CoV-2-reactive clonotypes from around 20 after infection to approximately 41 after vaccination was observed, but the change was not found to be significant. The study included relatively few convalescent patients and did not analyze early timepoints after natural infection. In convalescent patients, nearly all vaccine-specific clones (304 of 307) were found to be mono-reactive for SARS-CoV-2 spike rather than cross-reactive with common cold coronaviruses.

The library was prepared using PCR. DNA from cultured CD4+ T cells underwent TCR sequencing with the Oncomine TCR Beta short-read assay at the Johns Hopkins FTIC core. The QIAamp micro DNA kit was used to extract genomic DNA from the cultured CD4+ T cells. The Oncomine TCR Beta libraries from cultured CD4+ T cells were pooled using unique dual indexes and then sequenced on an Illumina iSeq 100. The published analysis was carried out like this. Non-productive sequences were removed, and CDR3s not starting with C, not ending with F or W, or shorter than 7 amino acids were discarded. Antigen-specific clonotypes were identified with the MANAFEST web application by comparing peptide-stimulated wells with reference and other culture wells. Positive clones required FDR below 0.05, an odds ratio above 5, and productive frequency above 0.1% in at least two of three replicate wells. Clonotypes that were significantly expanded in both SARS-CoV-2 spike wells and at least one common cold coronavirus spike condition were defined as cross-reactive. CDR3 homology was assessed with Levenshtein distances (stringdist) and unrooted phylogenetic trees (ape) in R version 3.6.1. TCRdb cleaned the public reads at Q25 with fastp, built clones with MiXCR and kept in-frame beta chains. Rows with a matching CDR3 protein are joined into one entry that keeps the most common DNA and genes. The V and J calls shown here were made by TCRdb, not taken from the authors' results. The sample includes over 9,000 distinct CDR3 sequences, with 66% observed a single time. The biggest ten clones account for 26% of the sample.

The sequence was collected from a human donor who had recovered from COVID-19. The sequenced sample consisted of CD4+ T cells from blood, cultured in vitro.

The CDR3 has the sequence CASSEANDYTEAFF. The base sequence is TGTGCCAGCAGTGAAGCGAACGACTACACTGAAGCTTTCTTT. The receptor chain draws on TRBV6-1 and TRBJ1-1; too little of a D gene remains to name it. From a lookup of the germline V gene, CDR1 and CDR2 are MNHNS and SASEGT. Trimming takes 0 bases from V and 3 bases from J, and the germline ends sit 8 bases apart. The cysteine opens and the phenylalanine closes a CDR3 of 14 amino acids. CDR3 DNA is the only sequence kept; it has 42 bases, read in frame from the first base.